These 9 T cell receptor beta chains share one sample of origin, sequenced in a study of regulatory T cells in long-lasting Graves disease. Relying on iRepertoire HTBI primers and Arm-PCR of CDR3 regions, the team built TCR beta libraries. TCRdb re-called the multiplex PCR reads through MiXCR, storing one row per CDR3 protein. Of 400,000 to 500,000 distinct CDR3 sequences in the sample, approximately 14% were seen once. Indicated time point: newly diagnosed GD, antithyroid drugs for less than 3 months. Generation of the TCR library employed RNA extracted from PBMCs. These data were likewise used in another study, on T cells in Graves' hyperthyroidism and ophthalmopathy.

The sequenced sample was peripheral blood mononuclear cells (PBMCs), obtained at new diagnosis, from a patient treated with antithyroid drugs. The receptors shown here come from a woman aged 45-60 years with Graves disease.

This clonotype was detected ten times or more. The chain has TRBV24-1 and TRBJ2-2; D may match TRBD1 or TRBD2 (5 bases each). Trimming took 3 bases from V and 1 from J, leaving 14 bases between them. Germline CDR1 reads KGHDR; CDR2 reads SFDVKD. The CDR3 runs 17 residues. Here the CDR3 reads CATSDVRGVGNTGELFF. CDR3 DNA: TGTGCCACCAGTGATGTACGGGGCGTGGGGAACACCGGGGAGCTGTTTTTT.

This clonotype was seen a few times. The genes are TRBV18 and TRBJ2-2, with TRBD2 matching over 8 bases. This CDR3 region has 17 residues. CDR1 is KGHSH, CDR2 LQKENI, per germline. With 2 bases clipped from V and 1 base from J, the junction kept 6 bases outside the gene matches. CDR3 in amino acids: CASSPFREGLNTGELFF. Written as DNA, the CDR3 is TGTGCCAGCTCACCATTTCGGGAGGGCCTGAACACCGGGGAGCTGTTTTTT.

The chain couples TRBV5-5 to TRBJ2-5; unclear D gene. CDR1 and CDR2 from the germline V gene are SGHKS and YYEKEE (reference sequence). The V end lost 2 bases, the J end lost 5 bases, and 10 bases lay between the germline ends. The CDR3 contains 13 residues. CDR3 protein: CASSFALVETQYF. In nucleotides, the CDR3 is TGTGCCAGCAGCTTCGCTCTAGTTGAGACCCAGTACTTC.

The CDR3 region has the DNA TGTGCCAGCAGCCCACGACAGAAACTAGCGGGAGGGCACGAGACCCAGTACTTC. It yields the protein CASSPRQKLAGGHETQYF. The genes are TRBV7-2 and TRBJ2-5, with 13 bases lining up with TRBD2. CDR1 is SGHTA and CDR2 is FQGNSA in the germline V gene. After removal of 5 bases from V and 5 bases from J, the junction contained 14 bases not matched to a gene. The CDR3 has 18 amino acids.

This clonotype was counted only a few times. This sequence joins TRBV30 and TRBJ2-5, with a weak D call TRBD2 (6 bases). CDR1 is GTSNPN and CDR2 is SVGIG in the germline V gene (reference sequence). The CDR3 has 13 residues. The V end was cut by 2 bases, the J end by 9 bases, with 16 bases between. The CDR3 bases are TGTGCCTGGAGTTTACTACCTCCGGGGGCCCAGTACTTC. It is translated as CAWSLLPPGAQYF.

This clonotype was seen repeatedly, ten times or more. This chain links TRBV6-1 with TRBJ2-7, with D perhaps TRBD1 (5 bases). This CDR3 has 15 amino acids. The germline V gene encodes CDR1 MNHNS and CDR2 SASEGT. V lost 7 bases and J lost 6, with 22 bases in between. CDR3 in amino acids: CASTRTTGDFSEQYF. The DNA for the CDR3 is TGTGCCAGCACCCGGACAACCGGAGACTTTTCCGAGCAGTACTTC.

This clonotype occurred many times. This sequence joins TRBV20-1 and TRBJ2-7; 9 nucleotides match TRBD1. The J segment lost 3 bases and the V segment lost 1 base, leaving 7 bases of the junction unmatched. The germline CDR1 and CDR2 sequences are DFQATT and SNEGSKA (reference sequence). CDR3 size: 15 residues. This CDR3 reads CSARGTGTGSYEQYF. The DNA of the CDR3 is TGCAGTGCTAGAGGGACCGGGACAGGGAGCTACGAGCAGTACTTC.

This clonotype has ten or more counts. This chain connects TRBV29-1 to TRBJ1-2, with 9 nucleotides matching TRBD1. The CDR3 has 16 residues. Germline V gene lookup returns CDR1 SQVTM and CDR2 ANQGSEA. The V and J ends lost 3 bases and 1 base, in that order; junction bases with no gene match: 9. For the CDR3, the DNA is TGCAGCGTTGATTCAACAGGGGGCCCCTATAACTATGGCTACACCTTC. As protein: CSVDSTGGPYNYGYTF.

V and J are TRBV9 and TRBJ2-7; D gene ambiguous. Germline CDR1 and CDR2: SGDLS and YYNGEE. The CDR3 contains 15 residues. Trimming shortened V by 0 bases and J by 0 bases, and 10 bases separated the two germline ends. CDR3 sequence (DNA): TGTGCCAGCAGCGTAGGACACGGCACCTCCTACGAGCAGTACTTC. Protein: CASSVGHGTSYEQYF.